The T cell receptor (beta chain) under discussion was sequenced for a study of cytomegalovirus exposure and HLA in healthy donors. Study outcomes and limitations: The study recorded over 150 TCR beta chains that were cytomegalovirus-associated.

As to this clone: Its cognate antigen is unknown.

V was clipped by 2 bases and J by 0 bases, with 10 bases between them. The germline CDR1 and CDR2 sequences are SGHNT and YENEEA. This CDR3 has 15 amino acids. The primer mix had 60 Vbeta and 13 Jbeta primers. Produced via immunoSEQ multiplex PCR; TCRdb's table is partial and in-frame only. This sample carries some 190,000 clones, more than 75% of them seen once, and the ten largest clones take roughly 1.6%. This chain links TRBV11-3 with TRBJ1-2, with D possibly TRBD1 on 5 matching bases. The sequenced sample was PBMCs. The sequence derives from a woman between 45 and 65 years old in good health and CMV-seronegative. CDR3 bases: TGTGCCAGCAGCTTACAGGGCCTCACTAACTATGGCTACACCTTC. Protein product: CASSLQGLTNYGYTF. Using reference TRBV11-3 and TRBJ1-2 for the parts outside the CDR3, the full variable domain is EAGVVQSPRYKIIEKKQPVAFWCNPISGHNTLYWYLQNLGQGPELLIRYENEEAVDDSQLPKDRFSAERLKGVDSTLKIQPAELGDSAVYLCASSLQGLTNYGYTFGSGTRLTVV.